A selection of T cell receptor beta chains follows, all from one sample in a study of blood T cell repertoires in COVID-19. Profiled with immunoSEQ multiplex PCR; TCRdb holds only in-frame clones, not every one. Altogether about 430,000 clones are present, about 90% being singletons, with the ten largest covering 0.8% to 0.85%. The sample consisted of peripheral blood. These receptors originate from a man between 18 and 29 years old with COVID-19, enrolled during active disease. CDR3s include the opening cysteine and the closing phenylalanine or tryptophan. Fields, in order: CDR3 length, clone size, J gene, V gene, CDR3 protein. Clone size is shown for a subset of rows, as once, few, many or a class of expanded clone.

>13|-|TRBJ2-1|TRBV5-4
CASSLSGGNEQFF
>14|-|TRBJ1-2|TRBV5-6
CASSQETGYRGYTF
>15|-|TRBJ1-4|TRBV21-1
CASTPGGAEDEKLFF
>16|-|TRBJ1-1|TRBV27
CASSSLPRDFNTEAFF
>16|-|TRBJ2-1|TRBV7-3
CASSTVLAGGPGEQFF
>15|-|TRBJ2-1|TRBV5-4
CASSVDGSSYNEQFF
>16|-|TRBJ2-1|TRBV3-1/TRBV3-2
CASSPKRFPSYNEQFF
>15|-|TRBJ2-1|TRBV24-1
CATSDTGGGEGEQFF
>15|-|TRBJ2-2|TRBV19
CASSIDQQLTGELFF
>17|-|TRBJ2-7|TRBV15
CATSRDSGTGYPYEQYF
>16|-|TRBJ1-1|TRBV5-1
CASSTGQGVPNTEAFF
>14|few|TRBJ1-1|TRBV27
CASSSGTGNTEAFF
>19|-|TRBJ1-2|TRBV23-1
CASSQDRSDGQGTSYGYTF
>11|-|TRBJ2-7|TRBV12-3/TRBV12-4
CASSFSYEQYF
>16|-|TRBJ1-6|TRBV5-6
CASSFGTGAYNSPLHF
>14|-|TRBJ2-1|TRBV9
CASSVDSGFNEQFF
>15|few|TRBJ1-5|TRBV6-5
CASMPGNVDNQPQHF
>19|-|TRBJ2-5|TRBV6-4
CASSDTSSLLKTYQETQYF
>18|-|TRBJ2-5|TRBV3-1/TRBV3-2
CASSRLFGGTVSKETQYF
>12|-|TRBJ1-1|TRBV6-6
CASSYSVQGAFF
>15|-|TRBJ2-5|TRBV12-5
CASGLSLRGQETQYF
>12|-|TRBJ2-7|TRBV3-1/TRBV3-2
CASSATGREQYF
>12|few|TRBJ2-1|TRBV7-9
CASRAGVAEQFF
>16|-|TRBJ2-3|TRBV19
CASSMDRGHRTDTQYF
>13|-|TRBJ2-3|TRBV24-1
CATGTGGTDTQYF
>14|-|TRBJ1-2|TRBV7-9
CATGTGGANYGYTF
>15|-|TRBJ2-5|TRBV18
CASSPPIGVQETQYF
>15|-|TRBJ1-2|TRBV7-9
CASSAPTGANYGYTF
>13|once|TRBJ1-1|TRBV6-4
CASSVSDRVEAFF
>15|-|TRBJ2-7|TRBV2
CASRPGRGMNYEQYF
>13|-|TRBJ2-2|TRBV13
CASSSHRAGELFF
>12|-|TRBJ1-1|TRBV5-1
CASSLPPTEAFF
>14|-|TRBJ2-1|TRBV27
CASSSSGGAFEQFF
>17|-|TRBJ2-3|TRBV5-4
CASTLISGTSGGDTQYF
>15|-|TRBJ2-5|TRBV27
CASSLGTSGSETQYF
>18|-|TRBJ1-5|TRBV28
CASSFTPGARSMDQPQHF
>13|-|TRBJ1-5|TRBV2
CASSRTVRQPQHF
>15|-|TRBJ2-1|TRBV5-4
CASSLMVAGDNEQFF
>15|-|TRBJ2-3|TRBV27
CASSPAGGFTDTQYF
>15|-|TRBJ2-5|TRBV7-9
CASSPIDPGVETQYF
>14|-|TRBJ2-4|TRBV18
CASSPPGNKNIQYF
>12|-|TRBJ1-1|TRBV19
CASVQGDTEAFF
>11|-|TRBJ2-7|TRBV30
CAWSVGGEQYF
>14|-|TRBJ2-5|TRBV4-2
CASSQDSGGETQYF
>12|-|TRBJ1-2|TRBV19
CASRTGDRGYTF
>13|-|TRBJ2-7|TRBV30
CAWIRTDTYEQYF
>14|-|TRBJ1-5|TRBV5-8
CASSLALSNQPQHF
>18|-|TRBJ2-6|TRBV7-9
CASSSHVPRLHPPNVLTF
>12|-|TRBJ2-5|TRBV6-1
CASSDSHETQYF
>15|-|TRBJ2-7|TRBV3-1/TRBV3-2
CASSQGWAGVHEQYF
>16|-|TRBJ2-1|TRBV3-1/TRBV3-2
CASSQELGTAYNEQFF
>13|-|TRBJ1-5|TRBV6-5
CATSTAVNQPQHF